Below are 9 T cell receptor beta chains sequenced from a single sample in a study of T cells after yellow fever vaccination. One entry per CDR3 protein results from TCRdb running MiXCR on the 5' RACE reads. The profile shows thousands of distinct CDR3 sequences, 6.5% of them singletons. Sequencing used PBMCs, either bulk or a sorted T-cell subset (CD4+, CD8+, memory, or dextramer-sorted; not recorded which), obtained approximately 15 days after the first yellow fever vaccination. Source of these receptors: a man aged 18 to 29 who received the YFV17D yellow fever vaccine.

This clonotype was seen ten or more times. The CDR3 sequence is CASSPSTDTQYF. CDR3 nucleotide sequence: TGTGCCAGCTCCCCTAGCACAGATACGCAGTATTTT. V is TRBV18 and J is TRBJ2-3; D remains unclear. Germline V lookup: CDR1 KGHSH, CDR2 LQKENI. Trimming took off 6 bases at V and 0 bases at J, with 4 bases between the two ends. The CDR3 has 12 amino acids.

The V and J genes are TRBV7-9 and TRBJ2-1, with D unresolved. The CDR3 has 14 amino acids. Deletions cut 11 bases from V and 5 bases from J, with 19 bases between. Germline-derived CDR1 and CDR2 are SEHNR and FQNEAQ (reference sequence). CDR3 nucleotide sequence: TGTGCCGTCAGCCCCGAGGTACGGCACAATGAGCAGTTCTTC. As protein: CAVSPEVRHNEQFF.

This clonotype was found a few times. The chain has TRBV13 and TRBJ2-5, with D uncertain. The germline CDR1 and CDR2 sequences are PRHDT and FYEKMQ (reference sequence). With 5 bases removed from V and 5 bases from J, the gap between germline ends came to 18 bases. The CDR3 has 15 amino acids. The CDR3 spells CASSISRGRWETQYF. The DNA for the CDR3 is TGTGCCAGCAGCATCTCCCGAGGCAGGTGGGAGACCCAGTACTTC.

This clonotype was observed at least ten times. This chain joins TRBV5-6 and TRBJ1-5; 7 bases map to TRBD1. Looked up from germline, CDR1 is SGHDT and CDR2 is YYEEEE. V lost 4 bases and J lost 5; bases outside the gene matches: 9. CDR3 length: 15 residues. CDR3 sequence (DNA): TGTGCCAGCAGCCTACAGGGGTTTTCTTATCAGCCCCAGCATTTT. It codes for CASSLQGFSYQPQHF.

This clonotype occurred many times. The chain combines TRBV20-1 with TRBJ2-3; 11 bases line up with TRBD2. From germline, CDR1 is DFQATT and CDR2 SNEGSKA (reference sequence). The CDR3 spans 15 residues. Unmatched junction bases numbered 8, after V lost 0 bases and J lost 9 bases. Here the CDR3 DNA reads TGCAGTGCTAGAGATTTACCTAGCGGGGGGAAAACGCAGTATTTT. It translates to CSARDLPSGGKTQYF.

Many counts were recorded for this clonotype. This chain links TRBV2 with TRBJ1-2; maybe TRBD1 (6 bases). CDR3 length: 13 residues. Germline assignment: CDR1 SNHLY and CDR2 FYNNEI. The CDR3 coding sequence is TGTGGGGGCTCCTGGGCAGGGGACCGAGGCTACACCTTC. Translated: CGGSWAGDRGYTF. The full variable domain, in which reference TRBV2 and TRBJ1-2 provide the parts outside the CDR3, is EPEVTQTPSHQVTQMGQEVILRCVPISNHLYFYWYRQILGQKVEFLVSFYNNEISEKSEIFDDQFSVERPDGSNFTLKIRSTKLEDSAMYFCGGSWAGDRGYTFGSGTRLTVV.

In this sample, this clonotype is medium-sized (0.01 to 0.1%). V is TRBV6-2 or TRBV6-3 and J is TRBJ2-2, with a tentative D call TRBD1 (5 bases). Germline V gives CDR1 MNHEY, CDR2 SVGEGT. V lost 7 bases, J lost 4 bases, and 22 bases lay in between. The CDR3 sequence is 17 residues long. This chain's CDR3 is CASIKSRRVGRTGELFF. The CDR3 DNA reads TGTGCCAGCATCAAAAGCCGCCGGGTGGGGCGCACCGGGGAGCTGTTTTTT.

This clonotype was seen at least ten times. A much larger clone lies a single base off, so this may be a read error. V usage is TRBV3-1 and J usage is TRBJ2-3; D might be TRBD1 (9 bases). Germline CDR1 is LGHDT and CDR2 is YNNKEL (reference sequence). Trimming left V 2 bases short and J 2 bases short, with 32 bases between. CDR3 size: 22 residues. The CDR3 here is CASSQPTWEGQGLAGSTDTQYF. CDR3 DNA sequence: TGTGCCAGCAGCCAACCAACTTGGGAGGGACAGGGCTTAGCGGGGTCCACAGATACGCAGTATTTT.

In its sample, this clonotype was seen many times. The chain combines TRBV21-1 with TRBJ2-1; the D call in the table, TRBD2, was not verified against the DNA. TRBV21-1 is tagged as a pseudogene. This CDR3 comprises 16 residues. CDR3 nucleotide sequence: TGTGCCAGCAGCCCTCCAAAGCGGGGACGATACAATGAGCAGTTCTTC. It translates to CASSPPKRGRYNEQFF.